Each of the 30 T cell receptor beta chains below was sequenced from the same sample in a study of shared clonotypes between healthy human individuals. Some clones are missing from TCRdb's copy, which holds only in-frame ones; the method was immunoSEQ multiplex PCR. The data contain about half a million clones, 79% of them singletons. Material: PBMCs. These receptor sequences come from a middle-aged woman in good health. Some clones in this sample may be carry-over from other donors' samples.

V and J are TRBV10-2 and TRBJ2-7; the D gene is possibly TRBD2 (6 bases). The CDR3 runs 16 residues. V dropped 3 bases and J dropped 3 bases, with 18 bases sitting between them. Germline lookup yields CDR1 WSHSY and CDR2 SAAADI. Written as DNA, the CDR3 is TGCGCCAGCAGTGACCCGCGGGACGCCACGGACTACGAGCAGTACTTC. Protein: CASSDPRDATDYEQYF.

The rearrangement joins TRBV2 to TRBJ1-2; 7 nucleotides line up with TRBD1. The CDR3 runs to 13 residues. Germline V gene lookup returns CDR1 SNHLY and CDR2 FYNNEI. The J segment lost 4 bases and the V segment lost 11 bases, leaving 10 bases of the junction unmatched. CDR3 sequence (DNA): TGTGCCGGGGGGGCAGGGGGACCCTATGGCTACACCTTC. This encodes CAGGAGGPYGYTF.

To note about this clone: Additional DNA sequences in this sample encode the identical CDR3. The chain has TRBV28 and TRBJ2-7; D possibly matches TRBD1 or TRBD2 (5 bases each). CDR1 is MDHEN, CDR2 SYDVKM, per germline. Trimming cost V 4 bases and J 0 bases, with 13 bases left between them. The CDR3 extends over 15 amino acids. This CDR3 is CASSSPGTASYEQYF. DNA of the CDR3: TGTGCCAGCAGTTCGCCCGGGACCGCCTCCTACGAGCAGTACTTC. Full variable domain (missing parts from reference TRBV28 and TRBJ2-7): DVKVTQSSRYLVKRTGEKVFLECVQDMDHENMFWYRQDPGLGLRLIYFSYDVKMKEKGDIPEGYSVSREKKERFSLILESASTNQTSMYLCASSSPGTASYEQYFGPGTRLTVT.

The chain recombines TRBV7-9 with TRBJ2-7; D gene uncertain. Germline CDR1 and CDR2: SEHNR and FQNEAQ (reference sequence). The CDR3 consists of 14 residues. Trimming shortened V by 2 bases and J by 2 bases, and 10 bases separated the two germline ends. The CDR3 protein is CASSLPTATYEQYF. DNA for the CDR3: TGTGCCAGCAGCTTACCGACGGCCACCTACGAGCAGTACTTC.

This chain connects TRBV7-2 to TRBJ2-3, with 10 bases matching TRBD2. V was pared by 6 bases and J by 4 bases, with 7 bases of the junction left unmatched. This CDR3 has 15 residues. The germline V gene encodes CDR1 SGHTA and CDR2 FQGNSA. CDR3 residues: CASSSTSGRADTQYF. The CDR3 DNA follows: TGTGCCAGCAGTTCAACCAGCGGGAGGGCAGATACGCAGTATTTT.

The chain joins TRBV5-5 to TRBJ2-7; 10 bases are a match to TRBD2. J lost 3 bases, V lost 1 base, and 13 bases had no gene match. Looked up from germline, CDR1 is SGHKS and CDR2 is YYEKEE (reference sequence). The CDR3 consists of 18 residues. This CDR3 reads CASSLITTSGKSVYEQYF. Written as DNA, the CDR3 is TGTGCCAGCAGCTTGATTACAACTAGCGGGAAATCCGTCTACGAGCAGTACTTC.

This clone was picked up one time. The chain employs TRBV7-2 and TRBJ2-7; D is undetermined. CDR1 SGHTA and CDR2 FQGNSA come from the germline V gene. V lost 1 base to trimming and J lost 2 bases, with 9 bases between them. CDR3 length equals 14 residues. The CDR3 DNA reads as TGTGCCAGCAGCTTAGATCGGGCCGCCTACGAGCAGTACTTC. Its translation is CASSLDRAAYEQYF. The variable domain in full, completed from reference TRBV7-2 and TRBJ2-7, reads GAGVSQSPSNKVTEKGKDVELRCDPISGHTALYWYRQSLGQGLEFLIYFQGNSAPDKSGLPSDRFSAERTGGSVSTLTIQRTQQEDSAVYLCASSLDRAAYEQYFGPGTRLTVT.

This chain joins TRBV4-1 and TRBJ2-7; no reliable D call. With 4 bases removed from V and 3 bases from J, the gap between germline ends came to 13 bases. Per germline, CDR1 MGHRA and CDR2 YSYEKL. The CDR3 is 14 residues long. The chain's CDR3 is CASSPGPKNYEQYF. CDR3 DNA sequence: TGCGCCAGCAGCCCTGGTCCTAAAAACTACGAGCAGTACTTC.

V and J are TRBV6-4 and TRBJ2-3, with no clear D. The CDR3 consists of 14 residues. Germline CDR1 and CDR2: MRHNA and SNTAGT. V gave up 2 bases and J gave up 0 bases, with 6 bases separating them. The CDR3 reads CASSDGSSTDTQYF. The CDR3 DNA sequence: TGTGCCAGCAGTGACGGGTCTAGCACAGATACGCAGTATTTT.

This sequence joins TRBV11-3 and TRBJ2-7, with 7 bases lining up with TRBD2. Germline V gives CDR1 SGHNT, CDR2 YENEEA. There are 14 residues in the CDR3. Trimming at V came to 4 bases and at J to 2 bases, leaving 5 bases not matched to a gene. The CDR3 sequence: CASSSGGGAYEQYF. The CDR3 DNA is TGTGCCAGCAGCTCCGGTGGGGGGGCCTACGAGCAGTACTTC.

CDR3 coding DNA: TGTGCCAGCAGCCCCCAAATGAACGAGCAGTACTTC. It is translated as CASSPQMNEQYF. This chain joins TRBV11-2 and TRBJ2-5, with D uncertain. TRBJ2-7 explains the end of the DNA better; the J call may be wrong. From germline, CDR1 is SGHAT and CDR2 FQNNGV. The CDR3 runs to 12 residues.

V gene TRBV19 combines with J gene TRBJ2-3, with TRBD2 matching 10 bases. This CDR3 is built from 16 residues. Germline-derived CDR1 and CDR2 are LNHDA and SQIVND (reference sequence). V shed 7 bases and J 0 bases; nucleotides not matched to a gene: 7. CDR3 region: CASTPTTSGSTDTQYF. CDR3 nucleotides: TGTGCCAGTACCCCCACGACTAGCGGGAGCACAGATACGCAGTATTTT. Based on the CDR3 plus reference TRBV19 and TRBJ2-3, the full variable domain is DGGITQSPKYLFRKEGQNVTLSCEQNLNHDAMYWYRQDPGQGLRLIYYSQIVNDFQKGDIAEGYSVSREKKESFPLTVTSAQKNPTAFYLCASTPTTSGSTDTQYFGPGTRLTVL.

This chain links TRBV18 with TRBJ2-5; the D gene could be TRBD1 or TRBD2 (5 bases each). Germline-derived CDR1 and CDR2 are KGHSH and LQKENI. The CDR3 is 13 residues long. Trimming cost V 5 bases and J 1 base, with 8 bases left between them. The CDR3 region has the DNA TGTGCCAGCTCAAAGGGGACCCAAGAGACCCAGTACTTC. This translates into CASSKGTQETQYF. Complete variable domain (other parts from reference TRBV18 and TRBJ2-5): NAGVMQNPRHLVRRRGQEARLRCSPMKGHSHVYWYRQLPEEGLKFMVYLQKENIIDESGMPKERFSAEFPKEGPSILRIQQVVRGDSAAYFCASSKGTQETQYFGPGTRLLVL.

This clone was observed a single time. The V gene is TRBV18, the J gene TRBJ2-1; D is perhaps TRBD1 or TRBD2 (5 bases each). Germline V gene lookup returns CDR1 KGHSH and CDR2 LQKENI. Trimming removed 5 bases at V and 4 bases at J, with 15 bases between. The CDR3 spans 15 residues. DNA for the CDR3: TGTGCCAGCTCAGTCGGGACCCCAGTGTACAATGAGCAGTTCTTC. This sequence encodes CASSVGTPVYNEQFF.

Comments on this clone: Germline is not matched at one junction end, which may reflect a read error. The chain joins TRBV29-1 to TRBJ1-4, with D possibly being TRBD1 (5 bases). CDR1 and CDR2 (germline): SQVTM, ANQGSEA. The length of the CDR3 is 13 residues. The chain's CDR3 is CSVEDKPNEKLLF. The CDR3 nucleotides read TGCAGCGTTGAGGACAAGCCTAATGAAAAACTGCTTTTT.

This rearrangement joins TRBV5-1 to TRBJ2-1, with 10 nucleotides matching TRBD2. The germline gives CDR1 SGHRS, CDR2 YFSETQ. This CDR3 has 14 residues. Trimming at V came to 5 bases and at J to 9 bases, leaving 8 bases not matched to a gene. CDR3 region: CASSSGTSASEQFF. CDR3 nucleotide sequence: TGCGCCAGCAGTTCCGGGACTAGCGCTTCTGAGCAGTTCTTC.

The chain has TRBV11-2 and TRBJ2-2, with 7 bases that match TRBD1. CDR1 and CDR2 (germline): SGHAT, FQNNGV. Losses at the gene ends were 5 bases for V and 6 bases for J; bases not matched to a gene: 9. The CDR3 contains 15 residues. In DNA form, the CDR3 reads TGTGCCAGCAGCCTAGGGACAGCATGGGCCGGGGAGCTGTTTTTT. Amino acids: CASSLGTAWAGELFF.

This chain links TRBV27 with TRBJ2-1; 8 bases are a match to TRBD1. The CDR3 loop spans 14 amino acids. Germline V gene data show CDR1 as MNHEY and CDR2 as SMNVEV (reference sequence). V shed 5 bases and J 3 bases; nucleotides not matched to a gene: 3. The CDR3 bases are TGTGCCAGCAGTAGGGACAGGAGCTACAATGAGCAGTTCTTC. Translated: CASSRDRSYNEQFF.

V gene TRBV7-2 combines with J gene TRBJ2-1; 12 bases match TRBD2. This CDR3 comprises 18 residues. CDR1 is SGHTA, CDR2 FQGNSA, per germline. Unmatched junction bases numbered 6, after V lost 0 bases and J lost 3 bases. The CDR3 spells CASSLAPGLAGYYNEQFF. The CDR3 region has the DNA TGTGCCAGCAGCTTAGCCCCGGGACTAGCGGGTTACTACAATGAGCAGTTCTTC.

The chain employs TRBV7-9 and TRBJ2-1, with TRBD1 identical over 8 bases. V lost 5 bases to trimming and J lost 10 bases; unmatched junction nucleotides: 16. There are 16 residues in the CDR3. Germline values: CDR1 SEHNR, CDR2 FQNEAQ (reference sequence). CDR3 DNA: TGTGCCAGCAGCCTTTTTACAGGGGGATTCGTTGGAGAGCAGTTCTTC. Translating gives CASSLFTGGFVGEQFF.

This clone was recorded once. The chain joins TRBV4-3 to TRBJ2-7; TRBD1 aligns across 7 bases. Trimming removed 1 base from V and 3 bases from J; junction bases left unmatched: 15. Germline CDR1 reads LGHNA; CDR2 reads YSLEER. This CDR3 is built from 18 residues. The CDR3 reads CASSQAWGQGELGYEQYF. The CDR3 nucleotides are TGCGCCAGCAGCCAAGCTTGGGGGCAGGGGGAATTGGGCTACGAGCAGTACTTC.

The V gene is TRBV21-1, the J gene TRBJ2-7; the tabulated D call, TRBD1, remains unverified against the DNA. TRBV21-1 is classified as a pseudogene. The CDR3 extends over 14 amino acids. The CDR3 DNA reads TGTGCCAGCAGCACTCGGGACATTTCCTACGAGCAGTACTTC. Translating gives CASSTRDISYEQYF.

This clone showed up just a few times. The CDR3 loop is CASTPRGLSYEQYF. The CDR3 DNA reads as TGTGCCAGCACCCCCCGTGGGCTGTCCTACGAGCAGTACTTC. The chain couples TRBV7-9 to TRBJ2-7; D unclear. V was pared by 7 bases and J by 1 base, with 14 bases between. Per the germline V gene, CDR1 is SEHNR and CDR2 is FQNEAQ (reference sequence). The CDR3 is 14 amino acids.

The chain recombines TRBV2 with TRBJ2-5; D possibly corresponds to TRBD2 (6 bases). CDR1 is SNHLY and CDR2 is FYNNEI in the germline V gene. Trimming stripped 4 bases from V and 4 bases from J, with 19 bases between. The CDR3 sequence is 16 residues long. Here the CDR3 DNA reads TGTGCCAGCAGTGCTTGGGGCGGAGGAGCGGGAGAGACCCAGTACTTC. This gives the protein CASSAWGGGAGETQYF.

The V and J genes are TRBV7-9 and TRBJ2-7, with 13 bases lining up with TRBD2. The CDR3 extends over 13 amino acids. Germline CDR1 and CDR2: SEHNR and FQNEAQ (reference sequence). Germline trimming cut 6 bases from V and 10 bases from J; bases unmatched to any gene: 6. In DNA, the CDR3 is TGTGCCAGCAGACCGGGACTAGCGGGGACTCAGTACTTC. Amino acids: CASRPGLAGTQYF.

This clone was seen at least ten times. The J gene is TRBJ2-7, the V gene TRBV7-6; D gene unclear. CDR1 SGHVS and CDR2 FNYEAQ come from the germline V gene. Trimming removed 5 bases from V and 0 bases from J, with 8 bases in between. This CDR3 contains 13 residues. The CDR3 protein is CASSPPLSYEQYF. The CDR3 DNA sequence: TGTGCCAGCAGCCCCCCCCTCTCCTACGAGCAGTACTTC.

The chain links TRBV11-2 to TRBJ1-3; D is unresolved. The V and J ends lost 4 bases and 0 bases respectively, with 13 bases between them. This CDR3 spans 16 amino acids. Germline V gene lookup returns CDR1 SGHAT and CDR2 FQNNGV. CDR3 sequence reads: CASSSAFRGSGNTIYF. CDR3 DNA: TGTGCCAGCAGCTCCGCCTTTCGTGGCTCTGGAAACACCATATATTTT.

This clone was recorded once. V gene TRBV6-5 combines with J gene TRBJ2-2; 7 positions agree with TRBD1. Germline values: CDR1 MNHEY, CDR2 SVGAGI. J was trimmed by 2 bases and V by 5 bases; bases with no gene match: 5. This CDR3 comprises 15 residues. DNA for the CDR3: TGTGCCAGCAGTCGGGACAGACCCAACACCGGGGAGCTGTTTTTT. Protein product: CASSRDRPNTGELFF.

This clone was recorded only once. Mismatch with germline at one junction end may stem from a read error. The chain joins TRBV10-3 to TRBJ2-5; TRBD1 matches at 7 bases. The J call is uncertain, as TRBJ2-7 better fits the DNA end. The CDR3 is 15 residues long. Germline lookup yields CDR1 ENHRY and CDR2 SYGVKD. CDR3 DNA sequence: TGTGCCATCAGCCTGACGACAGGGTCCTCCCACGAGCAGTACTTC. Encoded protein: CAISLTTGSSHEQYF.

V and J are TRBV7-2 and TRBJ2-7; D is unclear. The germline V gene encodes CDR1 SGHTA and CDR2 FQGNSA. The CDR3 contains 13 residues. Trimming removed 0 bases at V and 3 bases at J, with 6 bases between. The CDR3 DNA is TGTGCCAGCAGCTTAGCCCCATACTACGAGCAGTACTTC. Its protein product is CASSLAPYYEQYF.